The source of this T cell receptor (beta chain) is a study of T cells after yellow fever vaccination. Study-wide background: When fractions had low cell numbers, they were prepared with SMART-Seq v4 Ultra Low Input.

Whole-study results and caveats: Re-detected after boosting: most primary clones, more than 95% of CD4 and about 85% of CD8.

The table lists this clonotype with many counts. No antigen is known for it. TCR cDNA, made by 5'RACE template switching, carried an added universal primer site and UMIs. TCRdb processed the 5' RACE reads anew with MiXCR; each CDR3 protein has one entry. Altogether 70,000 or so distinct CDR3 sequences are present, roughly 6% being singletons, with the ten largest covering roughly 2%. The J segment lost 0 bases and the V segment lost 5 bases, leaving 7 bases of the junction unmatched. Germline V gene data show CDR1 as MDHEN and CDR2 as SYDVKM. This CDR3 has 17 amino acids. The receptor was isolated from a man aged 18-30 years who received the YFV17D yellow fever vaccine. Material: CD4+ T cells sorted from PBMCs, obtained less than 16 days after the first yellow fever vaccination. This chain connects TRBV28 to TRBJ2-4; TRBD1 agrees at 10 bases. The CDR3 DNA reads TGTGCCAGCAGTGACGGGACAGGGGCCTTAGCCAAAAACATTCAGTACTTC. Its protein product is CASSDGTGALAKNIQYF.